This T cell receptor (beta chain) was sequenced in a study of control samples from healthy donors and cancer patients. CDR3 length: 15 residues. CDR1 is MNHEY and CDR2 is SMNVEV in the germline V gene (reference sequence). The V and J ends lost 3 bases and 0 bases respectively, with 9 bases between them. The table came from immunoSEQ multiplex PCR; TCRdb's copy has only in-frame clones and leaves some out. The sample lists fewer than 500,000 clones, about 93% occurring once. The sequenced material came from PBMCs. The V gene is TRBV27, the J gene TRBJ1-5; no clear D. The receptor comes from a man in his forties with head and neck cancer. CDR3 protein: CASSFDGYSNQPQHF. The DNA for the CDR3 is TGTGCCAGCAGTTTTGACGGATATAGCAATCAGCCCCAGCATTTT.